These 30 T cell receptor beta chains were all obtained from the same sample, sequenced in a study of blood T cell repertoires in COVID-19. The table came from immunoSEQ multiplex PCR; TCRdb's copy has only in-frame clones and leaves some out. The top ten clones hold 9% to 9.5% of a sample with fewer than 350,000 clones, approximately 91% of them seen once. Material for sequencing was peripheral blood. The receptors come from a man between 18 and 29 years old with active or convalescent COVID-19.

V and J are TRBV10-3 and TRBJ2-3, with 8 bases aligning to TRBD1. The germline V gene encodes CDR1 ENHRY and CDR2 SYGVKD. Germline trimming cut 4 bases from V and 7 bases from J; bases unmatched to any gene: 7. The CDR3 consists of 14 residues. The CDR3 sequence is CAISAQGGINTQYF. The CDR3 coding sequence is TGTGCCATCAGTGCACAGGGGGGAATCAATACGCAGTATTTT.

The J gene is TRBJ2-1, the V gene TRBV5-4; TRBD2 matches at 15 bases. CDR1 is SGHNT and CDR2 is YYREEE in the germline V gene (reference sequence). After removal of 5 bases from V and 6 bases from J, the junction contained 6 bases not matched to a gene. The CDR3 has 16 residues. CDR3 coding DNA: TGTGCCAGCAGTGGGACTAGCGGGGGGAACATCAATGAGCAGTTCTTC. The encoded protein is CASSGTSGGNINEQFF.

The chain employs TRBV5-1 and TRBJ1-6; D unclear. The CDR3 loop spans 13 amino acids. Germline V lookup: CDR1 SGHRS, CDR2 YFSETQ. Trimming took off 5 bases at V and 5 bases at J, with 8 bases between the two ends. The CDR3 DNA is TGCGCCAGCAGGGCGGAGAATAATTCACCCCTCCACTTT. Translated, it gives CASRAENNSPLHF.

V gene TRBV19 combines with J gene TRBJ1-1, with 8 bases that match TRBD1. The CDR3 covers 15 residues. Germline trimming cut 1 base from V and 4 bases from J; bases unmatched to any gene: 5. The V gene's germline CDR1 is LNHDA and CDR2 SQIVND (reference sequence). CDR3 bases: TGTGCCAGTAGTATAGTAGGACAGGGACCCACTGAAGCTTTCTTT. Translation gives CASSIVGQGPTEAFF.

The genes are TRBV18 and TRBJ1-1; TRBD1 agrees at 8 bases. The V gene end was trimmed by 2 bases and the J gene end by 1 base; junction bases not matched to a gene: 0. Germline V gives CDR1 KGHSH, CDR2 LQKENI. The CDR3 is made up of 14 amino acids. This CDR3 is CASSPTGGNTEAFF. DNA for the CDR3: TGTGCCAGCTCACCAACAGGGGGGAACACTGAAGCTTTCTTT.

The chain employs TRBV19 and TRBJ2-5; perhaps TRBD2 as D (5 bases). CDR3 size: 15 residues. CDR1 is LNHDA, CDR2 SQIVND, per germline (reference sequence). Trimming cost V 4 bases and J 4 bases, with 16 bases left between them. In DNA form, the CDR3 reads TGTGCCAGTAGTAGCCAGCCAGCGGTCGGAGAGACCCAGTACTTC. Its protein product is CASSSQPAVGETQYF.

V and J are TRBV5-4 and TRBJ2-7; 7 positions agree with TRBD1. The CDR3 length is 12 residues. Germline V lookup: CDR1 SGHNT, CDR2 YYREEE (reference sequence). The junction had 6 bases not matched to a gene; V was cut back by 6 bases and J by 6 bases. The CDR3 reads CASTGQDGEQYF. CDR3 in DNA: TGTGCCAGCACCGGACAGGACGGCGAGCAGTACTTC.

This clone was seen only once. This rearrangement joins TRBV12-5 to TRBJ1-1; D possibly corresponds to TRBD1 (5 bases). V gave up 1 base and J gave up 6 bases, with 12 bases separating them. This CDR3 is 14 amino acids long. Per the germline V gene, CDR1 is LGHNT and CDR2 is FRNRAP. The CDR3: CASGLAFAGAEAFF. The CDR3 DNA reads as TGTGCTAGTGGTTTGGCCTTCGCGGGGGCTGAAGCTTTCTTT.

The table lists this clone with a few counts. The chain uses TRBV6-8 and TRBJ2-7; 7 nucleotides align to TRBD1. The germline V gene encodes CDR1 MNHGY and CDR2 SAAAGT. V dropped 6 bases and J dropped 3; count of bases not matched to a gene: 5. The CDR3 has 13 residues. CDR3 bases: TGTGCCAGCAGCCATCGACAGGGCTACGAGCAGTACTTC. Its translation: CASSHRQGYEQYF.

The rearrangement joins TRBV25-1 to TRBJ2-3; possibly TRBD2 for D (5 bases). The CDR3 spans 13 residues. Germline CDR1 is MGHDK and CDR2 is SYGVNS. With 0 bases removed from V and 5 bases from J, the gap between germline ends came to 6 bases. CDR3 DNA: TGTGCCAGCAGTGAATATCGGGGAGATACGCAGTATTTT. It encodes CASSEYRGDTQYF.

The rearrangement uses TRBV6-1 and TRBJ2-7; 10 bases align to TRBD1. Trimming cost V 2 bases and J 13 bases; bases outside gene matches: 5. The CDR3 has 12 amino acids. From germline, CDR1 is MNHNS and CDR2 SASEGT. CDR3 region: CASSEYRDRGYF. CDR3 in DNA: TGTGCCAGCAGTGAATACCGGGACAGGGGTTACTTC.

This chain links TRBV11-2 with TRBJ1-1; TRBD1 is a possible D gene (5 bases). Looked up from germline, CDR1 is SGHAT and CDR2 is FQNNGV. The CDR3 loop spans 14 amino acids. V lost 4 bases, J lost 1 base, and 10 bases lay in between. The CDR3 sequence is CASSSDIWNTEAFF. In DNA, the CDR3 is TGTGCCAGCAGCTCGGACATCTGGAACACTGAAGCTTTCTTT.

The V and J genes are TRBV4-3 and TRBJ2-6; 7 bases agree with TRBD1. With 3 bases clipped from V and 0 bases from J, the junction kept 8 bases outside the gene matches. The CDR3 has 18 amino acids. The germline gives CDR1 LGHNA, CDR2 YSLEER. The CDR3 DNA is TGCGCCAGCAGCCAGAATTTACAGGGGCCCTCTGGGGCCAACGTCCTGACTTTC. As protein: CASSQNLQGPSGANVLTF.

The chain has TRBV27 and TRBJ1-1, with unresolved D. The CDR3 length is 17 residues. Germline CDR1 MNHEY, CDR2 SMNVEV (reference sequence). Trimming cost V 0 bases and J 1 base, with 15 bases left between them. The CDR3 DNA reads as TGTGCCAGCAGTTTATCATGGAGACCGCGGCGGAACACTGAAGCTTTCTTT. Its translation is CASSLSWRPRRNTEAFF.

This chain connects TRBV4-1 to TRBJ2-1; 13 bases are a match to TRBD2. V shed 2 bases, J shed 0 bases, and the junction held 10 bases outside the gene matches. The CDR3 sequence is 20 residues long. The germline CDR1 and CDR2 sequences are MGHRA and YSYEKL. As DNA, the CDR3 is TGCGCCAGCAGCCAACCCCGGGGACTAGCGGGGCTGAGCTCCTACAATGAGCAGTTCTTC. It yields the protein CASSQPRGLAGLSSYNEQFF.

The chain couples TRBV5-6 to TRBJ1-2, with D possibly being TRBD1 (5 bases). CDR1 and CDR2 from the germline V gene are SGHDT and YYEEEE. Trimming removed 3 bases at V and 7 bases at J, with 22 bases between. CDR3 size: 16 residues. The chain's CDR3 is CASSSTSGVKVSGYTF. CDR3 coding DNA: TGTGCCAGCAGCTCCACGTCGGGGGTAAAGGTTTCTGGCTACACCTTC.

In DNA form, the CDR3 reads TGTGCCATCAGAGGACAGTCCCCTAACACCATATATTTT. Residues: CAIRGQSPNTIYF. The chain employs TRBV10-3 and TRBJ1-3; perhaps TRBD1 as D (6 bases). With 6 bases removed from V and 7 bases from J, the gap between germline ends came to 13 bases. The CDR3 contains 13 residues. Germline V gives CDR1 ENHRY, CDR2 SYGVKD.

CDR3 protein: CASKGALGQAGDGAGELFF. In nucleotides, the CDR3 is TGTGCCAGCAAAGGGGCGTTGGGACAAGCGGGGGATGGGGCCGGGGAGCTGTTTTTT. This rearrangement joins TRBV3-1 (or the pseudogene TRBV3-2) to TRBJ2-2; TRBD2 matches at 8 bases. Germline V gene sequence: CDR1 LGHDT, CDR2 YNNKEL (reference sequence). Germline trimming cut 7 bases from V and 6 bases from J; bases unmatched to any gene: 22. This CDR3 comprises 19 residues.

The chain combines TRBV29-1 with TRBJ2-2; 9 bases fit TRBD1. Germline V lookup: CDR1 SQVTM, CDR2 ANQGSEA. Losses at the gene ends were 6 bases for V and 6 bases for J; bases not matched to a gene: 5. The length of the CDR3 is 13 residues. CDR3 coding DNA: TGCAGCGTCCAGGACAGGGGTCCCGGGGAGCTGTTTTTT. This encodes CSVQDRGPGELFF.

This clone was seen a single time. The chain has TRBV4-1 and TRBJ2-4, with a tentative D call TRBD2 (7 bases). The CDR3 totals 14 residues. Germline assignment: CDR1 MGHRA and CDR2 YSYEKL. Trimming stripped 0 bases from V and 7 bases from J, with 10 bases between. The CDR3 nucleotides read TGCGCCAGCAGCCAAGAAGGGGGGGGTAACATTCAGTACTTC. Protein: CASSQEGGGNIQYF.

The chain uses TRBV28 and TRBJ2-1; 7 bases match TRBD1. The CDR3 covers 14 residues. Germline trimming cut 10 bases from V and 7 bases from J; bases unmatched to any gene: 13. Germline CDR1 and CDR2: MDHEN and SYDVKM. CDR3 residues: CATTGQVSGNEQFF. Written as DNA, the CDR3 is TGTGCCACCACCGGACAGGTCTCGGGGAATGAGCAGTTCTTC. The variable domain in full, with the rest retrieved from reference TRBV28 and TRBJ2-1, is DVKVTQSSRYLVKRTGEKVFLECVQDMDHENMFWYRQDPGLGLRLIYFSYDVKMKEKGDIPEGYSVSREKKERFSLILESASTNQTSMYLCATTGQVSGNEQFFGPGTRLTVL.

J is TRBJ2-2 and V is TRBV7-2, with no clear D. Germline V CDR1 and CDR2: SGHTA, FQGNSA. The CDR3 totals 16 residues. The ends were cut back, 4 bases at V and 5 bases at J, with 17 bases in the middle. The CDR3: CASSSRPEFSTGELFF. The CDR3 DNA follows: TGTGCCAGCAGCTCTCGTCCCGAGTTTTCGACCGGGGAGCTGTTTTTT.

The V gene is TRBV2, the J gene TRBJ2-7; 9 bases agree with TRBD1. Germline lookup yields CDR1 SNHLY and CDR2 FYNNEI. This CDR3 spans 13 amino acids. V lost 6 bases and J lost 4; bases outside the gene matches: 4. The CDR3 reads CASRGQGIYEQYF. The CDR3 DNA is TGTGCCAGCAGGGGACAGGGAATTTACGAGCAGTACTTC. The full variable domain, with the rest looked up from reference TRBV2 and TRBJ2-7, is EPEVTQTPSHQVTQMGQEVILRCVPISNHLYFYWYRQILGQKVEFLVSFYNNEISEKSEIFDDQFSVERPDGSNFTLKIRSTKLEDSAMYFCASRGQGIYEQYFGPGTRLTVT.

The gene calls are TRBV7-9 and TRBJ2-2, with 11 bases fitting TRBD2. From germline, CDR1 is SEHNR and CDR2 FQNEAQ (reference sequence). The CDR3 length is 16 residues. The V gene end was trimmed by 5 bases and the J gene end by 6 bases; junction bases not matched to a gene: 8. The CDR3 region has the DNA TGTGCCAGCAGCCCCAGACTAGCGGGGAGGGCCGGGGAGCTGTTTTTT. It yields the protein CASSPRLAGRAGELFF.

The V call is TRBV6-5, the J call TRBJ2-7; D might be TRBD2 (5 bases). V was cut by 6 bases and J by 6 bases, with 15 bases left in between. Germline V gene data show CDR1 as MNHEY and CDR2 as SVGAGI. The CDR3 runs 13 residues. The DNA of the CDR3 is TGTGCCAGCAGATACACCCTAGGAGGCGAGCAGTACTTC. Translation: CASRYTLGGEQYF.

The chain uses TRBV7-9 and TRBJ2-2; TRBD1 agrees at 9 bases. This CDR3 is built from 17 residues. With V trimmed by 3 bases and J by 0 bases, 5 bases remained unmatched. In germline, CDR1 is SEHNR, CDR2 FQNEAQ (reference sequence). DNA for the CDR3: TGTGCCAGCAGCTTCACAGGGGGCATCCCGAACACCGGGGAGCTGTTTTTT. It translates to CASSFTGGIPNTGELFF.

V and J are TRBV29-1 and TRBJ1-5; maybe TRBD1 (6 bases). Germline V lookup: CDR1 SQVTM, CDR2 ANQGSEA. Trimming cost V 6 bases and J 3 bases, with 15 bases left between them. CDR3 length equals 14 residues. The chain's CDR3 is CSVSGTKDNQPQHF. The CDR3 DNA reads as TGCAGCGTGTCCGGGACAAAGGACAATCAGCCCCAGCATTTT. The full variable domain, rest sourced from reference TRBV29-1 and TRBJ1-5, is SAVISQKPSRDICQRGTSLTIQCQVDSQVTMMFWYRQQPGQSLTLIATANQGSEATYESGFVIDKFPISRPNLTFSTLTVSNMSPEDSSIYLCSVSGTKDNQPQHFGDGTRLSIL.

The chain is built from TRBV15 and TRBJ2-5; 8 bases fit TRBD1. From germline, CDR1 is LNHNV and CDR2 YYDKDF (reference sequence). The CDR3 is 13 residues long. With 9 bases clipped from V and 7 bases from J, the junction kept 10 bases outside the gene matches. CDR3 nucleotide sequence: TGTGCCACTCGGTTCAGGGGGCTTCGGACCCAGTACTTC. Amino acids: CATRFRGLRTQYF.

V usage is TRBV19 and J usage is TRBJ1-2; a possible D gene is TRBD1 (5 bases). Germline V lookup: CDR1 LNHDA, CDR2 SQIVND (reference sequence). The ends were cut back, 5 bases at V and 2 bases at J, with 15 bases in the middle. This CDR3 region has 15 residues. The CDR3 region has the DNA TGTGCCAGTAGTTTGGGATCGGGGGAGAACTATGGCTACACCTTC. Protein: CASSLGSGENYGYTF.

The chain joins TRBV5-6 to TRBJ1-5, with a tentative D call TRBD1 (5 bases). This CDR3 is 14 amino acids long. Trimming removed 2 bases at V and 8 bases at J, with 14 bases between. The germline CDR1 and CDR2 sequences are SGHDT and YYEEEE. CDR3 sequence reads: CASSLGLGGEPQHF. CDR3 DNA: TGTGCCAGCAGCTTAGGATTGGGGGGAGAGCCCCAGCATTTT.